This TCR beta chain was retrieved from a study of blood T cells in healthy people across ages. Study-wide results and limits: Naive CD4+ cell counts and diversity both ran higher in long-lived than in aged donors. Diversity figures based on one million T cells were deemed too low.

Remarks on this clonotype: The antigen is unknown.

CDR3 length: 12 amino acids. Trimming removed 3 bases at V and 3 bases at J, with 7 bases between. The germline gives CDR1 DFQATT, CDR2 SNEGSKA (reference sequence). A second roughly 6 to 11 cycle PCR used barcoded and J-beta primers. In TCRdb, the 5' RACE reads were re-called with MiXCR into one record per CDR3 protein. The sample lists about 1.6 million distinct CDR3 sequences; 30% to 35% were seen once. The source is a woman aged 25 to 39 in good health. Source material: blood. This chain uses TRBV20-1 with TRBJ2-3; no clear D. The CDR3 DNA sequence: TGCAGTGCTAGTAAGACAACAGATACGCAGTATTTT. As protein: CSASKTTDTQYF.